The 22 T cell receptor beta chains below all came from one sample that was sequenced in a study of read filtering for tumor transcriptome and immune sequencing. From roughly 390 ng of RNA, a library with molecular barcoded alpha/delta and beta/gamma adaptors was made. TCRdb fed the reads into MiXCR, producing one record per CDR3 protein. The sample lists some 41,000 distinct CDR3 sequences; roughly 13% were seen once. Sequencing was performed on a population of CD138-negative cells sorted from bone marrow. Receptors originate from a donor aged 40 or older with multiple myeloma.

Many counts were recorded for this clonotype. The CDR3 DNA is TGTGCCAGCAGTTTCGAGAGCCCCAATCAGCCCCAGCATTTT. As protein: CASSFESPNQPQHF. V gene TRBV12-3 or TRBV12-4 combines with J gene TRBJ1-5; D uncertain. V was shortened by 3 bases and J by 3 bases, with 9 bases between the two germline ends. This CDR3 region has 14 residues.

This clonotype was seen repeatedly, ten times or more. V and J are TRBV6-6 and TRBJ2-1; 7 bases agree with TRBD1. CDR3 length: 13 residues. The junction had 3 bases not matched to a gene; V was cut back by 4 bases and J by 6 bases. Germline V CDR1 and CDR2: MNHNY, SVGAGI (reference sequence). CDR3 nucleotide sequence: TGTGCCAGCAGTTCGGACAGGTTCAATGAGCAGTTCTTC. It yields the protein CASSSDRFNEQFF.

This clonotype has a count of ten or more. The chain employs TRBV3-1 and TRBJ2-7, with 8 bases fitting TRBD2. The CDR3 has 12 amino acids. The germline V gene has CDR1 LGHDT and CDR2 YNNKEL (reference sequence). J lost 12 bases, V lost 4 bases, and 8 bases had no gene match. CDR3 bases: TGTGCCAGCAGCCCCGGCGAGCGGGAGACGTACTTC. It specifies CASSPGERETYF.

This clonotype occurred many times. The chain carries TRBV25-1 and TRBJ2-3; 10 bases agree with TRBD2. The junction had 15 bases not matched to a gene; V was cut back by 2 bases and J by 7 bases. Germline V gene data show CDR1 as MGHDK and CDR2 as SYGVNS. CDR3 length: 18 amino acids. The CDR3 is CASSEDGSSGRATNTQYF. The CDR3 DNA reads as TGTGCCAGCAGTGAAGACGGGTCGAGCGGGAGGGCCACTAATACGCAGTATTTT.

V is TRBV29-1 and J is TRBJ2-5; 10 positions agree with TRBD2. Germline CDR1 reads SQVTM; CDR2 reads ANQGSEA. This CDR3 region has 13 residues. The ends lost 4 bases at V and 4 bases at J; junction bases unmatched: 3. CDR3 coding DNA: TGCAGCGTTGGTCCTAGCGGGAGAGAGACCCAGTACTTC. Translating gives CSVGPSGRETQYF.

This clonotype appeared many times. This chain uses TRBV30 with TRBJ2-1, with 7 bases matching TRBD2. Germline trimming cut 2 bases from V and 5 bases from J; bases unmatched to any gene: 6. CDR1 and CDR2 (germline): GTSNPN, SVGIG (reference sequence). The CDR3 sequence is 14 residues long. CDR3: CAWSYLADDNEQFF. The CDR3 coding sequence is TGTGCCTGGAGTTACCTAGCGGACGACAATGAGCAGTTCTTC.

This clonotype was recorded many times. J is TRBJ2-3 and V is TRBV29-1, with 9 bases identical to TRBD2. The CDR3 totals 16 residues. Germline lookup yields CDR1 SQVTM and CDR2 ANQGSEA. Trimming took 1 base from V and 7 from J; bases not matched to a gene: 12. The CDR3 sequence: CSVEGVAGGPEYTQYF. The CDR3 DNA sequence: TGCAGCGTTGAAGGAGTGGCGGGAGGGCCAGAATATACGCAGTATTTT.

This sequence joins TRBV19 and TRBJ1-3; D not resolved. The CDR3 loop spans 12 amino acids. Trimming cost V 7 bases and J 2 bases, with 6 bases left between them. From germline, CDR1 is LNHDA and CDR2 SQIVND (reference sequence). CDR3 region: CASTWAGNTIYF. The DNA of the CDR3 is TGTGCCAGTACGTGGGCTGGAAACACCATATATTTT. Variable domain in full (rest from reference TRBV19 and TRBJ1-3): DGGITQSPKYLFRKEGQNVTLSCEQNLNHDAMYWYRQDPGQGLRLIYYSQIVNDFQKGDIAEGYSVSREKKESFPLTVTSAQKNPTAFYLCASTWAGNTIYFGEGSWLTVV.

This clonotype was seen at least ten times. CDR3 sequence: CSVARGTGDYEQYF. The CDR3 bases are TGCAGCGTTGCGCGGGGGACAGGGGACTACGAGCAGTACTTC. The chain links TRBV29-1 to TRBJ2-7; 10 bases align to TRBD1. The ends lost 4 bases at V and 3 bases at J; junction bases unmatched: 6. Germline V gene data show CDR1 as SQVTM and CDR2 as ANQGSEA. The CDR3 contains 14 residues.

Ten or more counts support this clonotype. With a much larger clone just one base away, this may be a read error. The rearrangement joins TRBV25-1 to TRBJ2-1; no firm D call. CDR1 is MGHDK, CDR2 SYGVNS, per germline. The CDR3 runs 13 residues. For the CDR3, the DNA is TGTGCCAGCAGTGAGTCTCCCCGAAATGAGCAGTCCTTC. Amino acids: CASSESPRNEQSF.

In its sample, this clonotype was seen a few times. This rearrangement joins TRBV4-3 to TRBJ2-5; 12 nucleotides match TRBD1. Germline CDR1 is LGHNA and CDR2 is YSLEER. The CDR3 length is 16 residues. J lost 2 bases, V lost 3 bases, and 4 bases had no gene match. The CDR3 sequence is CASSQGQGATQETQYF. The DNA of the CDR3 is TGCGCCAGCAGCCAGGGACAGGGGGCGACTCAAGAGACCCAGTACTTC.

This clonotype occurred many times. J is TRBJ2-2 and V is TRBV20-1; 9 bases are a match to TRBD2. V trimming: 0 bases; J trimming: 3 bases; junction bases outside the gene matches: 5. Germline lookup yields CDR1 DFQATT and CDR2 SNEGSKA (reference sequence). The CDR3 loop spans 16 amino acids. The CDR3 loop reads CSARDTIAGDTGELFF. Written as DNA, the CDR3 is TGCAGTGCTAGAGATACGATAGCGGGGGACACCGGGGAGCTGTTTTTT.

This clonotype was seen at least ten times. The DNA of the CDR3 is TGTGCCAGCAGTTTAGAGCGGGAAAGCACAGATACGCAGTATTTT. This translates into CASSLERESTDTQYF. This rearrangement joins TRBV28 to TRBJ2-3, with 7 bases identical to TRBD2. Germline V CDR1 and CDR2: MDHEN, SYDVKM. The trim removed 2 bases at V and 0 bases at J, leaving 2 bases unmatched. This CDR3 region has 15 residues. The full variable domain, with the rest looked up from reference TRBV28 and TRBJ2-3, is DVKVTQSSRYLVKRTGEKVFLECVQDMDHENMFWYRQDPGLGLRLIYFSYDVKMKEKGDIPEGYSVSREKKERFSLILESASTNQTSMYLCASSLERESTDTQYFGPGTRLTVL.

The chain recombines TRBV30 with TRBJ2-7; 11 nucleotides match TRBD2. Trimming cost V 0 bases and J 3 bases; bases outside gene matches: 1. The CDR3 spans 14 residues. Looked up from germline, CDR1 is GTSNPN and CDR2 is SVGIG (reference sequence). This chain's CDR3 is CAWSVGTSGYEQYF. CDR3 in DNA: TGTGCCTGGAGTGTAGGGACTAGCGGCTACGAGCAGTACTTC.

This clonotype came up many times. The J gene is TRBJ2-1, the V gene TRBV20-1, with 10 bases fitting TRBD2. This CDR3 region has 18 residues. Germline V gene lookup returns CDR1 DFQATT and CDR2 SNEGSKA (reference sequence). With 1 base clipped from V and 8 bases from J, the junction kept 17 bases outside the gene matches. The CDR3 reads CSARVRLAGVRRLHEQFF. The DNA of the CDR3 is TGCAGTGCTAGAGTCCGGCTAGCGGGAGTTCGACGTCTACATGAGCAGTTCTTC.

In this sample, this clonotype turned up a few times. The rearrangement links TRBV5-1 to TRBJ2-2, with a possible D match to TRBD1 (6 bases). The germline V gene has CDR1 SGHRS and CDR2 YFSETQ. V lost 1 base to trimming and J lost 0 bases, with 7 bases between them. This CDR3 contains 15 residues. CDR3 nucleotide sequence: TGCGCCAGCAGCTTGACAGGGACGAACACCGGGGAGCTGTTTTTT. It yields the protein CASSLTGTNTGELFF. The variable domain in full, with the rest retrieved from reference TRBV5-1 and TRBJ2-2, is KAGVTQTPRYLIKTRGQQVTLSCSPISGHRSVSWYQQTPGQGLQFLFEYFSETQRNKGNFPGRFSGRQFSNSRSEMNVSTLELGDSALYLCASSLTGTNTGELFFGEGSRLTVL.

Details on this clonotype: A much larger clone sits a single nucleotide away, making a read error possible. Here the CDR3 DNA reads TGTGCCAGCAGCTTAGATCGGAACAATGTGCAGTTCTTC. It translates to CASSLDRNNVQFF. The chain joins TRBV11-2 to TRBJ2-1; the D is unclear. In germline, CDR1 is SGHAT, CDR2 FQNNGV. The CDR3 length is 13 residues.

The chain links TRBV20-1 to TRBJ1-5; D not certain. V was cut by 0 bases and J by 2 bases, with 14 bases left in between. This CDR3 is 16 amino acids long. The germline CDR1 and CDR2 sequences are DFQATT and SNEGSKA (reference sequence). Written as DNA, the CDR3 is TGCAGTGCTAGAGATGGGTCCGGCGTTTGCAATCAGCCCCAGCATTTT. It specifies CSARDGSGVCNQPQHF.

This clonotype appeared many times. The chain links TRBV28 to TRBJ1-2; the D is unclear. CDR3 length equals 14 residues. CDR1 MDHEN and CDR2 SYDVKM come from the germline V gene. V gave up 5 bases and J gave up 6 bases, with 16 bases separating them. The CDR3 DNA reads TGTGCCAGCAGTACCGCCGGGCCGCAGAATGGCTACACCTTC. Amino acids: CASSTAGPQNGYTF.

This clonotype was found many times. A read error may produce the germline difference seen at one junction end. CDR3 region: CASSLAAGNTDTQYF. The CDR3 coding sequence is TGTGCCAGCAGCCTAGCAGCGGGGAACACAGATACGCAGTATTTT. J is TRBJ2-3 and V is TRBV7-2; 7 bases agree with TRBD2. Germline V gene sequence: CDR1 SGHTA, CDR2 FQGNSA. The length of the CDR3 is 15 residues.

J is TRBJ2-5 and V is TRBV6-6, with D perhaps TRBD1 or TRBD2 (5 bases each). V was clipped by 8 bases and J by 7 bases, with 23 bases between them. The CDR3 sequence is 15 residues long. The germline gives CDR1 MNHNY, CDR2 SVGAGI (reference sequence). The CDR3 sequence: CASCSYRDARGTQYF. The CDR3 nucleotides read TGTGCCAGCTGTAGCTACCGGGACGCACGGGGGACCCAGTACTTC.

At least ten counts were recorded for this clonotype. This chain joins TRBV29-1 and TRBJ2-5; 7 bases map to TRBD1. The CDR3 is 14 residues long. In germline, CDR1 is SQVTM, CDR2 ANQGSEA. The V segment lost 8 bases and the J segment 4 bases; nucleotides outside the gene matches: 13. The CDR3 spells CSLRDRPGGETQYF. The CDR3 coding sequence is TGCAGCTTAAGGGACAGACCAGGGGGAGAGACCCAGTACTTC.